This is a list of T cell receptor beta chains from one sample in a study of shared clonotypes between healthy human individuals. The method was immunoSEQ multiplex PCR; TCRdb's version includes in-frame clones alone and lacks a portion of them. The sample comprises approximately 480,000 clones, 75% to 80% of which are singletons, and 9.5% to 15% rests with the top ten. Sequencing input: PBMCs. These receptor sequences come from a woman in her thirties or forties in good health. Some clones in this sample may be carry-over from other donors' samples. The CDR3 runs from the conserved cysteine through the conserved F or W. A D gene is named only where the DNA matches it firmly. Size tells how often a clone was seen (once, few, many) or the class of an expanded clone, and some rows leave it out.

>TRBJ2-7|.|.|TRBV5-1
CASSTDSLSEQYF
TGCGCCAGCTCGACTGACTCCCTCTCGGAGCAGTACTTC
>TRBJ1-1|.|TRBD1|TRBV6-1
CAISESRGQGEAFF
TGTGCCATCAGTGAGTCGAGGGGACAGGGTGAAGCTTTCTTT
>TRBJ2-7|.|TRBD2|TRBV5-6
CASSPSGGLADYEQYF
TGTGCCAGCAGCCCCTCTGGGGGACTAGCGGACTACGAGCAGTACTTC
>TRBJ2-3|.|TRBD2|TRBV4-3
CASSQDGPLAGVIDTQYF
TGCGCCAGCAGCCAAGATGGTCCACTAGCGGGAGTTATAGATACGCAGTATTTT
>TRBJ2-2|.|.|TRBV7-3
CASSMGLANTGELFF
TGTGCCAGCAGCATGGGTCTAGCTAACACCGGGGAGCTGTTTTTT
>TRBJ2-3|.|TRBD2|TRBV6-4
CASSVSLAGEDPQYF
TGTGCCAGCAGTGTTTCACTAGCGGGAGAGGATCCGCAGTATTTT
>TRBJ1-2|.|TRBD1|TRBV18
CASSPLTPGQGNYGYTF
TGTGCCAGCTCACCCCTCACTCCGGGACAGGGAAACTATGGCTACACCTTC
>TRBJ1-4|.|.|TRBV4-2
CASSQDTYKLFF
TGTGCCAGCAGCCAAGACACTTATAAACTGTTTTTT
>TRBJ1-4|.|.|TRBV5-1
CASSLSRPNEKLFF
TGCGCCAGCAGCTTGAGTCGCCCTAATGAAAAACTGTTTTTT
>TRBJ1-2|.|.|TRBV6-1
CASRDTGFYGYTF
TGTGCCAGCAGAGACACAGGATTCTATGGCTACACCTTC
>TRBJ2-3|once|TRBD1|TRBV7-9
CASSPTGTDTDTQYF
TGTGCCAGCAGCCCGACCGGGACAGACACAGATACGCAGTATTTT
>TRBJ2-1|few|.|TRBV5-1
CASSLGDTYNEQFF
TGCGCCAGCAGCTTGGGAGACACCTACAATGAGCAGTTCTTC
>TRBJ1-4|.|TRBD1|TRBV6-1
CASSEGVDRGINEKLFF
TGTGCCAGCAGTGAAGGGGTAGACAGGGGCATTAATGAAAAACTGTTTTTT
>TRBJ1-5|.|TRBD1|TRBV19
CASIPGTGTHQPQHF
TGTGCCAGTATCCCCGGGACAGGGACCCATCAGCCCCAGCATTTT
>TRBJ2-2|.|.|TRBV7-2
CASSFGGNTGELFF
TGTGCCAGCAGCTTCGGAGGGAACACCGGGGAGCTGTTTTTT
>TRBJ1-5|.|.|TRBV4-2
CASSQSRSQPQHF
TGTGCCAGCAGCCAATCCAGGAGTCAGCCCCAGCATTTT
>TRBJ2-5|once|.|TRBV27
CASSFRGETQYF
TGTGCCAGCAGTTTTAGGGGGGAGACCCAGTACTTC
>TRBJ2-1|.|TRBD2|TRBV30
CACSWTSTVEQFF
TGTGCCTGTAGTTGGACTAGCACAGTTGAGCAGTTCTTC
>TRBJ1-4|.|.|TRBV2
CASSGTASTNEKLFF
TGTGCCAGCAGTGGGACAGCTTCAACTAATGAAAAACTGTTTTTT
>TRBJ2-7|few|.|TRBV11-2
CASSPRSGTYEQYF
TGTGCCAGCAGCCCCCGTAGCGGAACCTACGAGCAGTACTTC
>TRBJ2-3|.|TRBD1|TRBV10-3
CAITPQGADTQYF
TGTGCCATCACCCCCCAGGGGGCAGATACGCAGTATTTT
>TRBJ2-2|.|TRBD2|TRBV7-3
CASSRLGGDTGELFF
TGTGCCAGCAGCCGCTTGGGAGGGGACACCGGGGAGCTGTTTTTT
>TRBJ2-5|.|.|TRBV11-3
CASSPTGGETQYF
TGTGCCAGCAGCCCCACGGGCGGTGAGACCCAGTACTTC
>TRBJ1-1|.|.|TRBV28
CASSGQRGAEAFF
TGTGCCAGCAGCGGACAACGTGGGGCTGAAGCTTTCTTT
>TRBJ2-1|.|.|TRBV7-9
CASSSSPSYNEQFF
TGTGCCAGCAGCTCCTCCCCCTCCTACAATGAGCAGTTCTTC
>TRBJ1-5|.|.|TRBV15
CATRAEGMGNQPQHF
TGTGCCACCAGGGCGGAGGGGATGGGCAATCAGCCCCAGCATTTT
>TRBJ2-5|few|TRBD1|TRBV7-3
CASSRGQGETQYF
TGTGCCAGCAGCCGCGGACAGGGAGAGACCCAGTACTTC
>TRBJ2-7|.|TRBD2|TRBV15
CATSSRLAGGYEQYF
TGTGCCACCAGCAGCAGACTAGCGGGAGGCTACGAGCAGTACTTC